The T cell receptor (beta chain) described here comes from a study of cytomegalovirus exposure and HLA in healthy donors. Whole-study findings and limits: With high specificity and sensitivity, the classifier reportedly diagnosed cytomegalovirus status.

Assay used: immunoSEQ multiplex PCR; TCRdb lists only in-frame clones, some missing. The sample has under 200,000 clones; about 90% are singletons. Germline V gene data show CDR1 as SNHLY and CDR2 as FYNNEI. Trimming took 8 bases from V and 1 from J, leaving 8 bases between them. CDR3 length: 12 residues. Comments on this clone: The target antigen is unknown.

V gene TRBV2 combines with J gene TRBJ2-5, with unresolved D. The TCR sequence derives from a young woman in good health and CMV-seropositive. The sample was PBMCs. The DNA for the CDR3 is TGTGCCAGCGATGGCACCCAAGAGACCCAGTACTTC. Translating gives CASDGTQETQYF.